This entry lists 24 T cell receptor beta chains sequenced from one sample in a study of shared clonotypes between healthy human individuals. The protocol was immunoSEQ multiplex PCR, while the TCRdb copy is restricted to in-frame clones and leaves out a portion. The table shows 2 million to 3 million clones, with 80% to 95% occurring only once. Sequencing input: naive CD4+ T cells from PBMCs. This sample's subset: CD45RA+ positively selected. Receptors were obtained from a man between 18 and 29 years old in good health. Some clones in this sample may be carry-over from other donors' samples.

Concerning this clone itself: Other DNA sequences within the sample encode an identical CDR3. The chain is built from TRBV7-2 and TRBJ2-2; no definite D call. Germline values: CDR1 SGHTA, CDR2 FQGNSA. The CDR3 spans 13 residues. Trimming shortened V by 5 bases and J by 1 base, and 5 bases separated the two germline ends. CDR3 in amino acids: CASSRQNTGELFF. CDR3 bases: TGTGCCAGCAGCCGACAGAACACCGGGGAGCTGTTTTTT.

This clone showed up just once. The chain's CDR3 is CASSLFGGPNTEAFF. CDR3 nucleotides: TGCGCCAGCAGCTTGTTCGGGGGTCCGAACACTGAAGCTTTCTTT. The V and J genes are TRBV5-1 and TRBJ1-1; D perhaps matches TRBD1 (5 bases). The CDR3 contains 15 residues. CDR1 and CDR2 from the germline V gene are SGHRS and YFSETQ. Trimming shortened V by 1 base and J by 1 base, and 11 bases separated the two germline ends.

The genes are TRBV5-1 and TRBJ1-2; D is possibly TRBD1 (6 bases). The CDR3 length is 14 residues. Germline V gene data show CDR1 as SGHRS and CDR2 as YFSETQ. The V end was cut by 2 bases, the J end by 6 bases, with 14 bases between. The CDR3 DNA reads as TGCGCCAGCAGCTTCTCGGACAGATCGAATGGCTACACCTTC. Translated: CASSFSDRSNGYTF.

This chain connects TRBV2 to TRBJ2-1; D is perhaps TRBD1 (6 bases). Trimming removed 6 bases at V and 0 bases at J, with 21 bases between. Germline-derived CDR1 and CDR2 are SNHLY and FYNNEI. This CDR3 contains 18 residues. In DNA, the CDR3 is TGTGCCAGCAGCCACTACCTATTAACAGGGAGCTCCTACAATGAGCAGTTCTTC. Encoded protein: CASSHYLLTGSSYNEQFF.

V usage is TRBV19 and J usage is TRBJ1-5; TRBD1 might be the D (6 bases). In germline, CDR1 is LNHDA, CDR2 SQIVND (reference sequence). The ends were cut back, 3 bases at V and 1 base at J, with 10 bases in the middle. The CDR3 sequence is 15 residues long. DNA of the CDR3: TGTGCCAGTAGTATCAACAGGGTGAGCAATCAGCCCCAGCATTTT. This sequence encodes CASSINRVSNQPQHF.

The chain links TRBV7-2 to TRBJ2-1, with unresolved D. The CDR3 runs to 15 residues. Germline CDR1 reads SGHTA; CDR2 reads FQGNSA. V gave up 3 bases and J gave up 0 bases, with 9 bases separating them. CDR3 coding DNA: TGTGCCAGCAGCTTCAGGCGAAGCTCCTACAATGAGCAGTTCTTC. Translating gives CASSFRRSSYNEQFF.

This clone was found once. The CDR3, as DNA: TGCGCCAGCAGCCAGGGCGGGGGGCGACGAAACTACAATGAGCAGTTCTTC. It yields the protein CASSQGGGRRNYNEQFF. The rearrangement uses TRBV4-1 and TRBJ2-1, with TRBD2 identical over 8 bases. V was clipped by 3 bases and J by 3 bases; unmatched bases: 10. The germline V gene has CDR1 MGHRA and CDR2 YSYEKL. The CDR3 covers 17 residues.

The chain is built from TRBV19 and TRBJ2-1; 10 bases align to TRBD2. CDR1 is LNHDA and CDR2 is SQIVND in the germline V gene (reference sequence). V dropped 6 bases and J dropped 14; count of bases not matched to a gene: 10. This CDR3 is built from 13 residues. The chain's CDR3 is CASSFQGLAAKFF. The DNA of the CDR3 is TGTGCCAGTAGCTTTCAAGGACTAGCGGCTAAGTTCTTC.

The chain has TRBV7-9 and TRBJ1-4, with TRBD1 matching over 8 bases. CDR3 length: 14 amino acids. Germline V gene sequence: CDR1 SEHNR, CDR2 FQNEAQ (reference sequence). V was clipped by 5 bases and J by 8 bases; unmatched bases: 7. This chain's CDR3 is CASSRQGQWEKLFF. CDR3 coding DNA: TGTGCCAGCAGCCGACAGGGGCAGTGGGAAAAACTGTTTTTT.

This clone has a single count. The J gene is TRBJ2-3, the V gene TRBV12-5, with D possibly TRBD2 on 7 matching bases. The CDR3 totals 14 residues. With 6 bases removed from V and 2 bases from J, the gap between germline ends came to 12 bases. The germline V gene encodes CDR1 LGHNT and CDR2 FRNRAP. Here the CDR3 reads CASGRGAVTDTQYF. As DNA, the CDR3 is TGTGCTAGTGGCCGGGGGGCCGTCACAGATACGCAGTATTTT.

The chain couples TRBV4-3 to TRBJ2-7, with D perhaps TRBD1 (6 bases). Trimming pared 0 bases from V and 3 bases from J, leaving 12 bases between. Germline assignment: CDR1 LGHNA and CDR2 YSLEER. CDR3 length: 15 amino acids. CDR3 in DNA: TGCGCCAGCAGCCAAGATCCCGGACAGTTCTACGAGCAGTACTTC. Residues: CASSQDPGQFYEQYF.

About this clone: This CDR3 is also generated by other DNA sequences in the sample. The chain links TRBV11-3 to TRBJ1-1; no clear D. This CDR3 has 14 residues. Trimming left V 2 bases short and J 1 base short, with 8 bases between. Germline V gene lookup returns CDR1 SGHNT and CDR2 YENEEA. The CDR3 protein is CASSLSGGNTEAFF. The CDR3 bases are TGTGCCAGCAGCTTATCTGGTGGGAACACTGAAGCTTTCTTT. Full variable domain (rest looked up from reference TRBV11-3 and TRBJ1-1): EAGVVQSPRYKIIEKKQPVAFWCNPISGHNTLYWYLQNLGQGPELLIRYENEEAVDDSQLPKDRFSAERLKGVDSTLKIQPAELGDSAVYLCASSLSGGNTEAFFGQGTRLTVV.

A remark on this clone: Distinct nucleotide sequences in the sample also encode this CDR3. The chain employs TRBV7-9 and TRBJ2-3; D gene ambiguous. Trimming took 5 bases from V and 0 from J, leaving 3 bases between them. Germline assignment: CDR1 SEHNR and CDR2 FQNEAQ (reference sequence). The length of the CDR3 is 12 residues. Written as DNA, the CDR3 is TGTGCCAGCAGCGTCAGCACAGATACGCAGTATTTT. Amino acids: CASSVSTDTQYF.

The chain joins TRBV7-8 to TRBJ2-7; TRBD1 matches at 7 bases. Germline CDR1 and CDR2: SGHVS and FQNEAQ. The CDR3 is 14 residues long. V shed 5 bases, J shed 3 bases, and the junction held 7 bases outside the gene matches. The CDR3 sequence is CASSKPGQIYEQYF. DNA of the CDR3: TGTGCCAGCAGCAAACCGGGACAGATCTACGAGCAGTACTTC.

V is TRBV5-1 and J is TRBJ2-1; 8 bases are a match to TRBD2. The CDR3 is 17 residues long. CDR1 and CDR2 (germline): SGHRS, YFSETQ. V trimming: 2 bases; J trimming: 2 bases; junction bases outside the gene matches: 9. CDR3 coding DNA: TGCGCCAGCAGCTTAGGCTTAGCGGGAACACCCTACAATGAGCAGTTCTTC. It specifies CASSLGLAGTPYNEQFF.

The chain uses TRBV6-5 and TRBJ1-6; TRBD1 matches at 7 bases. Germline-derived CDR1 and CDR2 are MNHEY and SVGAGI. CDR3 length: 15 residues. V was pared by 6 bases and J by 6 bases, with 8 bases of the junction left unmatched. CDR3 sequence: CASSPLAGGNSPLHF. For the CDR3, the DNA is TGTGCCAGCAGCCCTCTTGCAGGGGGTAATTCACCCCTCCACTTT.

The J gene is TRBJ1-2, the V gene TRBV4-3; tentative D call: TRBD1 (5 bases). The length of the CDR3 is 13 residues. CDR1 and CDR2 from the germline V gene are LGHNA and YSLEER. The germline V and J ends were trimmed by 3 bases and 4 bases, with 9 bases remaining between them. Here the CDR3 DNA reads TGCGCCAGCAGCCAGACAGTTTCCTATGGCTACACCTTC. This gives the protein CASSQTVSYGYTF.

This chain joins TRBV6-6 and TRBJ2-7; D is perhaps TRBD2 (6 bases). The ends were cut back, 6 bases at V and 2 bases at J, with 14 bases in the middle. Germline V lookup: CDR1 MNHNY, CDR2 SVGAGI (reference sequence). This CDR3 has 14 residues. In DNA form, the CDR3 reads TGTGCCAGCAGCAAATCAGGGACTCCCTACGAGCAGTACTTC. Translation: CASSKSGTPYEQYF.

The chain recombines TRBV21-1 with TRBJ1-2; TRBD1, the D gene given by the table, was not confirmed from the DNA. TRBV21-1 counts as a pseudogene. This CDR3 comprises 18 residues. The DNA for the CDR3 is TGTGCCAGCAGCAAAAACGGCCAGGTGGTCCCCCCGGTCTATGGCTACACCTTC. Translated: CASSKNGQVVPPVYGYTF.

The V call is TRBV6-4, the J call TRBJ2-1; D call uncertain. Germline lookup yields CDR1 MRHNA and CDR2 SNTAGT. Trimming took off 0 bases at V and 0 bases at J, with 12 bases between the two ends. This CDR3 region has 17 residues. Here the CDR3 reads CASSDSCPLSSYNEQFF. The CDR3 region has the DNA TGTGCCAGCAGTGACTCGTGTCCCTTAAGCTCCTACAATGAGCAGTTCTTC.

This clone appeared a single time. This same CDR3 is encoded by further DNA sequences in the sample. The chain combines TRBV28 with TRBJ2-3; 9 bases line up with TRBD2. V lost 2 bases, J lost 6 bases, and 6 bases stayed unmatched. The CDR3 loop spans 15 amino acids. Germline V lookup: CDR1 MDHEN, CDR2 SYDVKM. CDR3 in DNA: TGTGCCAGCAGTTTAGCGGGCGGGAGGGGCGATACGCAGTATTTT. This encodes CASSLAGGRGDTQYF.

This chain links TRBV12-5 with TRBJ1-1; 8 nucleotides match TRBD1. The length of the CDR3 is 13 residues. Per germline, CDR1 LGHNT and CDR2 FRNRAP. Losses at the gene ends were 6 bases for V and 7 bases for J; bases not matched to a gene: 7. CDR3 bases: TGTGCTAGTGGCCTTAACAGGGGGAGTGAAGCTTTCTTT. Translated, it gives CASGLNRGSEAFF.

The gene calls are TRBV7-9 and TRBJ1-3; 7 bases align to TRBD1. Trimming at V came to 2 bases and at J to 8 bases, leaving 9 bases not matched to a gene. The CDR3 spans 15 residues. CDR1 is SEHNR, CDR2 FQNEAQ, per germline (reference sequence). Written as DNA, the CDR3 is TGTGCCAGCAGCTTAATTCTCGGGACAGAAGACACCATATATTTT. It yields the protein CASSLILGTEDTIYF.

This clone has just one count. The V call is TRBV5-1, the J call TRBJ2-7, with a tentative D call TRBD2 (7 bases). The CDR3 contains 14 residues. V was clipped by 6 bases and J by 2 bases, with 15 bases between them. Germline V gene data show CDR1 as SGHRS and CDR2 as YFSETQ. This CDR3 reads CASTPTGGPYEQYF. CDR3 coding DNA: TGCGCCAGCACCCCGACCGGGGGGCCCTACGAGCAGTACTTC.